Listed here are 6 T cell receptor beta chains from one sample, sequenced in a study of cytomegalovirus exposure and HLA in healthy donors. The PCR had 60 Vbeta and 13 Jbeta primers. Sequenced by immunoSEQ multiplex PCR; TCRdb stores in-frame clones only, minus some. The data show roughly 180,000 clones, with about 80% seen just once and 6.5% to 8.5% held by the top ten. The sample consisted of PBMCs. Source of these receptors: a man younger than 45 in good health and CMV-seropositive.

The chain joins TRBV27 to TRBJ2-3; D not certain. V was trimmed by 5 bases and J by 8 bases, leaving 8 bases between them. Germline CDR1 MNHEY, CDR2 SMNVEV (reference sequence). This CDR3 has 11 residues. CDR3 loop: CASSRSGTQYF. For the CDR3, the DNA is TGTGCCAGCAGTCGATCGGGTACGCAGTATTTT.

The genes are TRBV7-2 and TRBJ1-4; TRBD1 matches at 8 bases. This CDR3 has 14 amino acids. Germline V CDR1 and CDR2: SGHTA, FQGNSA. V was clipped by 7 bases and J by 4 bases; unmatched bases: 5. This CDR3 reads CASNKQGGNEKLFF. The CDR3 DNA reads TGTGCCAGCAACAAACAGGGGGGTAATGAAAAACTGTTTTTT.

This clone was found a few times. The chain links TRBV4-3 to TRBJ2-5, with 9 bases matching TRBD2. Near its end, the DNA agrees better with TRBJ2-7, so the J call may be wrong. Germline V gene sequence: CDR1 LGHNA, CDR2 YSLEER. The CDR3 length is 15 residues. CDR3 protein: CASSQDLAGPYEQYF. The CDR3 region has the DNA TGCGCCAGCAGCCAAGACCTAGCGGGGCCCTACGAGCAGTACTTC.

The chain couples TRBV7-2 to TRBJ2-7, with TRBD1 matching 11 bases. CDR3 length equals 18 residues. Germline V gene sequence: CDR1 SGHTA, CDR2 FQGNSA. With 1 base clipped from V and 4 bases from J, the junction kept 12 bases outside the gene matches. The CDR3 sequence: CASSLVSSRTGGEYEQYF. The CDR3 nucleotides are TGTGCCAGCAGCTTAGTTTCGTCTAGGACAGGGGGCGAATACGAGCAGTACTTC.

The rearrangement links TRBV11-3 to TRBJ2-7; 11 nucleotides agree with TRBD1. There are 15 residues in the CDR3. Losses at the gene ends were 5 bases for V and 7 bases for J; bases not matched to a gene: 10. CDR1 is SGHNT, CDR2 YENEEA, per germline. The CDR3 spells CASSRDRGRGGEQYF. CDR3 bases: TGTGCCAGCAGCCGGGACAGGGGGAGAGGAGGAGAGCAGTACTTC.

The CDR3 loop is CASTLSGRGGYGYTF. CDR3 DNA: TGTGCCAGCACCCTCTCCGGCAGGGGTGGCTATGGCTACACCTTC. The gene calls are TRBV28 and TRBJ1-2; TRBD1 might be the D (6 bases). The CDR3 has 15 residues. V gave up 7 bases and J gave up 4 bases, with 19 bases separating them. CDR1 MDHEN and CDR2 SYDVKM come from the germline V gene.